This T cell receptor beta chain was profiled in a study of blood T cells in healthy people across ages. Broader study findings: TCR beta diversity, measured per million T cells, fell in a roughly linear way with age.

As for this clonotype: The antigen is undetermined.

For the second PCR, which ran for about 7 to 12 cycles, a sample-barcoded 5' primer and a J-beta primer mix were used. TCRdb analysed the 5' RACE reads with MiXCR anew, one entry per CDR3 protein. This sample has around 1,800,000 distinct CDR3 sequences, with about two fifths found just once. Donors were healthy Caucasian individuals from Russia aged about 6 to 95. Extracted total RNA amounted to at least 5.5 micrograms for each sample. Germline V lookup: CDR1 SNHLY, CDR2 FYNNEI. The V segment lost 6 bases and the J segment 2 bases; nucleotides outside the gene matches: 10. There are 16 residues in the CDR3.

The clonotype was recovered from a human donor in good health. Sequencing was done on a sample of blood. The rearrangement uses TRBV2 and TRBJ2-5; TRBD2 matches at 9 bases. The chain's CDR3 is CASRWLAGPHQETQYF. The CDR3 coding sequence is TGTGCCAGCAGGTGGCTAGCGGGGCCTCATCAAGAGACCCAGTACTTC.